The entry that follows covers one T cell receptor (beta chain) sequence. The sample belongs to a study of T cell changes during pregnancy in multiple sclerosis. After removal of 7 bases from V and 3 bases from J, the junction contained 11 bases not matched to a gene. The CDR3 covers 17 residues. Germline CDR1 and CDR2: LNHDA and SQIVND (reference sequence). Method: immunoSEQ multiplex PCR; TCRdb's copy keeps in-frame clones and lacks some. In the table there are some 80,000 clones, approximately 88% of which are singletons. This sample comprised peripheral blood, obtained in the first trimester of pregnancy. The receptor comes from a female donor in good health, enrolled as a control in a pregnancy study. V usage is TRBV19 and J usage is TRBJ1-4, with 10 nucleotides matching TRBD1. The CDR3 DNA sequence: TGTGCCAGTACGAATGACAGGGGGCGCCTAGCTAATGAAAAACTGTTTTTT. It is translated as CASTNDRGRLANEKLFF.